This T cell receptor (beta chain) was documented in a study of T cell responses to AZD1222 COVID-19 vaccine. Study context: Some second doses came at about 4 weeks and others at about 12 weeks; these were pooled.

Repertoires were generated with immunoSEQ multiplex PCR, while TCRdb's copy carries only in-frame clones and drops some. There are more than 95,000 clones in the sample; approximately 89% occur only once, and more than 8% lies in the top ten. Findings of the study overall: Spike-spanning, vaccine-associated CD4 TCRs were dominant at 160-218 and 743-854.

The CDR3 length is 13 residues. The V gene lost 0 bases and the J gene lost 3 bases, with 6 bases spanning the gap. Germline V CDR1 and CDR2: SGDLS, YYNGEE. As regards this clone: Its target is not known.

The TCR originated in an adult in good health. Sequencing was performed on peripheral blood, taken on day 0 of AZD1222 vaccination. The rearrangement uses TRBV9 and TRBJ1-1; no reliable D call. The CDR3 nucleotides read TGTGCCAGCAGCGTAGATATGGACACTGAAGCTTTCTTT. This translates into CASSVDMDTEAFF. The whole variable domain, remainder taken from reference TRBV9 and TRBJ1-1, is DSGVTQTPKHLITATGQRVTLRCSPRSGDLSVYWYQQSLDQGLQFLIQYYNGEERAKGNILERFSAQQFPDLHSELNLSSLELGDSALYFCASSVDMDTEAFFGQGTRLTVV.